The TCR beta chain described here comes from a study of vaccination effects on CD4 cells after COVID-19. Having been cultured for around nine days, the cells underwent CD4+ T cell isolation. Subjects were given two BNT162b2 or mRNA-1273 vaccine doses. The V gene's germline CDR1 is SGHAT and CDR2 FQNNGV. This CDR3 is built from 14 residues. V was cut by 5 bases and J by 2 bases, with 11 bases left in between. Libraries were prepared by immunoSEQ multiplex PCR; TCRdb keeps only in-frame clonotypes and omits some of them. The sample consists of just over 55,000 clones, under 85% of them appearing once. Comments on this clone: Its antigen is undetermined.

This receptor was taken from a human donor who received a COVID-19 vaccine. J is TRBJ2-3 and V is TRBV11-2, with no clear D. The source material was CD4+ T cells from PBMCs cultured without peptide, sampled after COVID-19 vaccination. The CDR3 DNA is TGTGCCAGCAGCCACAACTTCGTCACAGATACGCAGTATTTT. This sequence encodes CASSHNFVTDTQYF.